This T cell receptor beta chain was observed in a study of graft-versus-host responses after intestinal transplantation. This clone showed up just a few times. Study observations and caveats: Those patients showing graft-donor T cell macrochimerism displayed high graft-versus-host to host-versus-graft clonal ratios in allografts.

Per germline, CDR1 SGHRS and CDR2 YFSETQ. This CDR3 has 17 amino acids. Trimming removed 0 bases at V and 5 bases at J, with 20 bases between. CFSE-low proliferating responders, CD3+CD4+ and CD3+CD8+, were sorted post-reaction. The table came from immunoSEQ multiplex PCR; TCRdb's copy has only in-frame clones and leaves some out. The repertoire holds approximately 20,000 clones, roughly 40% seen once, with around 0.84% in the top ten. The sequencing here drew on alloreactive CD4+ T cells from a mixed lymphocyte reaction culture, taken before intestinal transplant. The sample's subset: CFSE-low proliferating T cells sorted from approximately six-day pre-transplant mixed lymphocyte reaction (GvH or HvG direction). This rearrangement joins TRBV5-1 to TRBJ2-5, with D perhaps being TRBD1 or TRBD2 (5 bases each). The sequence was collected from a human patient who received an intestinal transplant. CDR3 protein: CASSLGGTTFKWETQYF. Here the CDR3 DNA reads TGCGCCAGCAGCTTGGGAGGGACGACTTTCAAGTGGGAGACCCAGTACTTC.